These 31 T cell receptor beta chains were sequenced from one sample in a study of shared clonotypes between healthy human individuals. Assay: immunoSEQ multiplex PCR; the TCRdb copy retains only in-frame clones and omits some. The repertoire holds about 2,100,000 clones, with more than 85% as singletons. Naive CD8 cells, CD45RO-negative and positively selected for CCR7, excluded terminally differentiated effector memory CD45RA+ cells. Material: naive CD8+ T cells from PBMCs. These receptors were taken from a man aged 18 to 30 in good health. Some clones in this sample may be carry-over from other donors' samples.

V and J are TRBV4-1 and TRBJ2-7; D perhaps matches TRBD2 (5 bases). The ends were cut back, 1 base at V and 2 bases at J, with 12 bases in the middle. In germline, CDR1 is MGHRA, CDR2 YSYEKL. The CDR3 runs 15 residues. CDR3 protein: CASSQVVGAAYEQYF. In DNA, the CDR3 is TGCGCCAGCAGCCAAGTGGTGGGAGCCGCCTACGAGCAGTACTTC.

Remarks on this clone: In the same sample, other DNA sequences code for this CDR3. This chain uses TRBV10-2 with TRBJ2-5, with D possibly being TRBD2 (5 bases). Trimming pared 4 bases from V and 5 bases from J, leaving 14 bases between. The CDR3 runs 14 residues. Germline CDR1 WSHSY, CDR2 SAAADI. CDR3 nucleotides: TGCGCCAGCAGTGGGGGTCCGGGGTTGGAGACCCAGTACTTC. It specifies CASSGGPGLETQYF.

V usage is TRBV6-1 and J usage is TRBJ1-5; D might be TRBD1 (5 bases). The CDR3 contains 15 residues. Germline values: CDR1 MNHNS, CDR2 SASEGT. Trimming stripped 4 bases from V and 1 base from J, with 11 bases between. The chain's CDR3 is CASSGSRVSNQPQHF. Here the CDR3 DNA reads TGTGCCAGCAGTGGGTCCAGGGTAAGCAATCAGCCCCAGCATTTT.

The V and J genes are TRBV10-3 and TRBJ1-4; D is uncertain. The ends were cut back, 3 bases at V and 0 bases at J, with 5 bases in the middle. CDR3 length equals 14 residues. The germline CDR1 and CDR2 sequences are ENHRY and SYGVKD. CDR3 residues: CAISDGATNEKLFF. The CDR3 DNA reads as TGTGCCATCAGTGACGGTGCAACTAATGAAAAACTGTTTTTT.

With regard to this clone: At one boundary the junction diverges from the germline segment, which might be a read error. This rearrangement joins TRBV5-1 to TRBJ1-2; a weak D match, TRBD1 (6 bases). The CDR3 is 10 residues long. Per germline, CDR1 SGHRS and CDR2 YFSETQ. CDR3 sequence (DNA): TGCGCCAGCAGCGACGGGACAACGATCTTC. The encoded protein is CASSDGTTIF.

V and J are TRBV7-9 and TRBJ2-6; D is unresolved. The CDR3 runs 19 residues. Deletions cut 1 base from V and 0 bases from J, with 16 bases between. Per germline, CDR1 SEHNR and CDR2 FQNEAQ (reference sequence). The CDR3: CASSLVRALASSGANVLTF. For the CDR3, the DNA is TGTGCCAGCAGCTTAGTTCGGGCTTTGGCCTCCTCTGGGGCCAACGTCCTGACTTTC.

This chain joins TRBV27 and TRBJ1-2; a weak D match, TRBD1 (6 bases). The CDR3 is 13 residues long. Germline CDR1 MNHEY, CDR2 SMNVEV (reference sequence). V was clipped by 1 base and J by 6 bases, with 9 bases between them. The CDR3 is CASSLWTADGYTF. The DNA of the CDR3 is TGTGCCAGCAGTTTATGGACAGCGGATGGCTACACCTTC.

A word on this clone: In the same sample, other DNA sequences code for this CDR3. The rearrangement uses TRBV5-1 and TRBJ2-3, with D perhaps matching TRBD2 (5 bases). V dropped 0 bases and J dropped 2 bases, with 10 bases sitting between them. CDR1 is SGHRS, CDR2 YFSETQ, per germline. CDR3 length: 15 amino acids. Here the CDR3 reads CASSLGGGFTDTQYF. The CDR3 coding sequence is TGCGCCAGCAGCTTGGGAGGCGGGTTCACAGATACGCAGTATTTT.

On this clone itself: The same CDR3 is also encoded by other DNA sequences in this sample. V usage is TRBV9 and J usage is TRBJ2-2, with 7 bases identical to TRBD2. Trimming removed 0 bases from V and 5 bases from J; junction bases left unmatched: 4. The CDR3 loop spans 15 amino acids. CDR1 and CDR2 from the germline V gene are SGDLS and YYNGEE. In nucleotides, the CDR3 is TGTGCCAGCAGCGTAGGGGGAGGGTCGACCGGGGAGCTGTTTTTT. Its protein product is CASSVGGGSTGELFF.

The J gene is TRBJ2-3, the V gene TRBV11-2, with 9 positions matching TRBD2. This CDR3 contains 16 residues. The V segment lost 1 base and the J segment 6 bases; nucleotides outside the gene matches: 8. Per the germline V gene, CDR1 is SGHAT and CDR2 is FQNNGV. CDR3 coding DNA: TGTGCCAGCAGCTTAGGGGCTAGCGGGATTGGGGATACGCAGTATTTT. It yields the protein CASSLGASGIGDTQYF.

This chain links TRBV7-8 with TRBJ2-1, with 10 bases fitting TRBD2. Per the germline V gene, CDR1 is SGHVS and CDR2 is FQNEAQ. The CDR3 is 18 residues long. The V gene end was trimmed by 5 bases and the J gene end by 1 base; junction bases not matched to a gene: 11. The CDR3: CASSTKEASGSSYNEQFF. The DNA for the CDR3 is TGTGCCAGCAGCACCAAGGAGGCTAGCGGGAGTTCCTACAATGAGCAGTTCTTC.

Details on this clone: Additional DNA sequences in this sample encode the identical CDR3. Here the CDR3 reads CASSLGGSAYNEQFF. The DNA of the CDR3 is TGTGCCAGCAGCTTAGGCGGGAGCGCCTACAATGAGCAGTTCTTC. The chain couples TRBV7-3 to TRBJ2-1; 7 positions agree with TRBD2. Germline CDR1 and CDR2: SGHTA and FQGTGA. The CDR3 contains 15 residues. V shed 2 bases, J shed 2 bases, and the junction held 3 bases outside the gene matches.

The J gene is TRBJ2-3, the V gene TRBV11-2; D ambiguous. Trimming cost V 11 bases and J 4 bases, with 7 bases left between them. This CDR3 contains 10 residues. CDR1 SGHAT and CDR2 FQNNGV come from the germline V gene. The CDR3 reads CAEPADTQYF. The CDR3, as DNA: TGTGCCGAACCTGCAGATACGCAGTATTTT.

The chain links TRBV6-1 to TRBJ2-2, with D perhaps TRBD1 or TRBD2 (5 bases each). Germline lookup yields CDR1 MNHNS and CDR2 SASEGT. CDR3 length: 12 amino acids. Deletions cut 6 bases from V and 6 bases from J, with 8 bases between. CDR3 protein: CASRRGSGELFF. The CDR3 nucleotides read TGTGCCAGCAGGAGGGGATCCGGGGAGCTGTTTTTT.

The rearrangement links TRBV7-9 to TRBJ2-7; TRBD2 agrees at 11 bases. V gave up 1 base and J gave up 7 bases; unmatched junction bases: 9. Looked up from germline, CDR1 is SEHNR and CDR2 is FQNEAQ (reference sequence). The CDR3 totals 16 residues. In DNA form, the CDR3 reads TGTGCCAGCAGCTTAGGGGAAACTAGCGGGAGTTATGAGCAGTACTTC. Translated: CASSLGETSGSYEQYF.

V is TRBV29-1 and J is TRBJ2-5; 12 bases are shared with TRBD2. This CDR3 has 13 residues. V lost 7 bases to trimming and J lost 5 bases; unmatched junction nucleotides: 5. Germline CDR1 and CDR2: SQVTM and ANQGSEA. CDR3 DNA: TGCAGCGCCAATGGACTAGCGGGGGAGACCCAGTACTTC. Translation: CSANGLAGETQYF.

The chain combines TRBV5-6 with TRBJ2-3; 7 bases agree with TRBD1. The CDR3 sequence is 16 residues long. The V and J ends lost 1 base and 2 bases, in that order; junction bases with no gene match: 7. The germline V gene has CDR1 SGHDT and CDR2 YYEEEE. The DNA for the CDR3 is TGTGCCAGCAGCTTGAGGGGACAGAGAACCACAGATACGCAGTATTTT. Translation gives CASSLRGQRTTDTQYF.

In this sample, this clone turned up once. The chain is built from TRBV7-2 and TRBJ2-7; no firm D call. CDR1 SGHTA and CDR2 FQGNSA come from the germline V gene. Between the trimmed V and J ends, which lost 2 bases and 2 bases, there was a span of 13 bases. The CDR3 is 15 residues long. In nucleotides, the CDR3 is TGTGCCAGCAGCTTAAGAGGTACCGGCCCCTACGAGCAGTACTTC. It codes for CASSLRGTGPYEQYF. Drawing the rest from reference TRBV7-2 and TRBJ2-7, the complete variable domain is GAGVSQSPSNKVTEKGKDVELRCDPISGHTALYWYRQSLGQGLEFLIYFQGNSAPDKSGLPSDRFSAERTGGSVSTLTIQRTQQEDSAVYLCASSLRGTGPYEQYFGPGTRLTVT.

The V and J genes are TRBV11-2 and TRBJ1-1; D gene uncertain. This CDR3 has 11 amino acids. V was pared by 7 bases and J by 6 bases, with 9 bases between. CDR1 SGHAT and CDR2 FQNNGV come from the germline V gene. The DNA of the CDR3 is TGTGCCAGCACCCCTGGACCTGAAGCTTTCTTT. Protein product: CASTPGPEAFF.

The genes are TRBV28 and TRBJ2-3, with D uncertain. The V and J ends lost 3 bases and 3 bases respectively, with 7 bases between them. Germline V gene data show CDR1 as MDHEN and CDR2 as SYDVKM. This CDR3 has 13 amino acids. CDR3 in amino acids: CASSFSLTDTQYF. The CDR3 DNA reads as TGTGCCAGCAGTTTTAGTCTTACAGATACGCAGTATTTT.

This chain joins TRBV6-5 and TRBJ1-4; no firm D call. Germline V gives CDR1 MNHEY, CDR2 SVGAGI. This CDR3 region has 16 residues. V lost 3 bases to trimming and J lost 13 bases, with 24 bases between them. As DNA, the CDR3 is TGTGCCAGCAGTTATCACGGGCGAAGCCTCCCCGAGGGACTGTTTTTT. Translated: CASSYHGRSLPEGLFF.

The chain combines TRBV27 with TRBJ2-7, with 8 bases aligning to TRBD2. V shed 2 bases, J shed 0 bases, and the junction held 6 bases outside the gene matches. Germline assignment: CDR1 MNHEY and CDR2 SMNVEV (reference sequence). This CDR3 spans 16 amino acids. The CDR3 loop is CASSLRYGRASYEQYF. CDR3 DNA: TGTGCCAGCAGTTTACGGTACGGGAGGGCCTCCTACGAGCAGTACTTC.

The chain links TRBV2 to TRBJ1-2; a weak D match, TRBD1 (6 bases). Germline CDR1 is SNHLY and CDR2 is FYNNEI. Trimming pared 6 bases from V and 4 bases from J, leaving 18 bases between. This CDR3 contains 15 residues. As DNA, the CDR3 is TGTGCCAGCAGGACTACCCTGGACAGATCCTATGGCTACACCTTC. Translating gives CASRTTLDRSYGYTF.

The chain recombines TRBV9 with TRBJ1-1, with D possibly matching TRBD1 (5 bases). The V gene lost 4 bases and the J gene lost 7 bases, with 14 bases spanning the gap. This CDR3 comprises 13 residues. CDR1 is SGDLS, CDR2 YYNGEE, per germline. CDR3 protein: CASSPPRDDEAFF. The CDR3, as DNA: TGTGCCAGCAGCCCCCCCAGGGATGATGAAGCTTTCTTT.

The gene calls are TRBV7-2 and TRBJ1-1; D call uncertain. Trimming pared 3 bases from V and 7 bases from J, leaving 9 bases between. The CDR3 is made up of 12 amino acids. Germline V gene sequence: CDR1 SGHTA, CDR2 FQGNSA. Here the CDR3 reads CASSFTRGEAFF. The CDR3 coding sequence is TGTGCCAGCAGCTTCACGCGGGGTGAAGCTTTCTTT.

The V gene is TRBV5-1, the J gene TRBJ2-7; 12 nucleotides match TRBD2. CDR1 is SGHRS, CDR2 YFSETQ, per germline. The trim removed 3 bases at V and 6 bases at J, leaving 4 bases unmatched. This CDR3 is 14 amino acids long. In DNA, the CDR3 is TGCGCCAGCAGCTGGGGACTAGCGGGCGGCGAGCAGTACTTC. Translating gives CASSWGLAGGEQYF.

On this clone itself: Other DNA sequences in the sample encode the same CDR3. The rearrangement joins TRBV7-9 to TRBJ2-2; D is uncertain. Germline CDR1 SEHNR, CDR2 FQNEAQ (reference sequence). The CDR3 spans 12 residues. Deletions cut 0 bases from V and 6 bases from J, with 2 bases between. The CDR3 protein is CASSLAPGELFF. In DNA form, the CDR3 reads TGTGCCAGCAGCTTAGCACCCGGGGAGCTGTTTTTT.

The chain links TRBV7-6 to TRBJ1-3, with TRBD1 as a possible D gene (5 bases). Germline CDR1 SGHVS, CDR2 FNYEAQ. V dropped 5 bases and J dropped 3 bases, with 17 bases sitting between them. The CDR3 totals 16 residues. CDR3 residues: CASSPRTGGGGNTIYF. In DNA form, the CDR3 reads TGTGCCAGCAGCCCCCGAACGGGGGGTGGTGGAAACACCATATATTTT.

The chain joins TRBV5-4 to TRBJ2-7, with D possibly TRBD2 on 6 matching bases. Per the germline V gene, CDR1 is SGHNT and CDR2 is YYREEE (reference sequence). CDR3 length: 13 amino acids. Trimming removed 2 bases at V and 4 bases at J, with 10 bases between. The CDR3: CASSFFGGYEQYF. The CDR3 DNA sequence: TGTGCCAGCAGCTTTTTCGGGGGTTACGAGCAGTACTTC.

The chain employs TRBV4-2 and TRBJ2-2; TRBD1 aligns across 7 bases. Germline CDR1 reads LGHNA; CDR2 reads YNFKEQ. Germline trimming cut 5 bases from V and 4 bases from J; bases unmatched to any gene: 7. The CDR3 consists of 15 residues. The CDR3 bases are TGTGCCAGCAGCGATTCCAGGGGGAGCACCGGGGAGCTGTTTTTT. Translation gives CASSDSRGSTGELFF.

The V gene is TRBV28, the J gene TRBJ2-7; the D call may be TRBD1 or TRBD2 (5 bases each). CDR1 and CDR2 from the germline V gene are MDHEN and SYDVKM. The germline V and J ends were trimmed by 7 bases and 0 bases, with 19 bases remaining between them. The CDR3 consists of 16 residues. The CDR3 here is CASTPPRGQPSYEQYF. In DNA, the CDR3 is TGTGCCAGCACCCCCCCCCGGGGCCAACCCTCCTACGAGCAGTACTTC.